The present TCR beta chain was sequenced within a study of cytomegalovirus exposure and HLA in healthy donors. The PCR used 60 Vbeta and 13 Jbeta primers. Profiled with immunoSEQ multiplex PCR; TCRdb holds only in-frame clones, not every one. The profile shows some 200,000 clones, 80% of them singletons. Germline CDR1 and CDR2: SGHDT and YYEEEE. The V gene end was trimmed by 0 bases and the J gene end by 6 bases; junction bases not matched to a gene: 8. The CDR3 has 16 amino acids. The receptor comes from a boy younger than 18 in good health and CMV-seronegative. The genes are TRBV5-6 and TRBJ2-2; TRBD2 matches 7 bases. The sample was PBMCs. Here the CDR3 DNA reads TGTGCCAGCAGCTTGGAGCGGGGTCCGACCTCCGGGGAGCTGTTTTTT. It codes for CASSLERGPTSGELFF.